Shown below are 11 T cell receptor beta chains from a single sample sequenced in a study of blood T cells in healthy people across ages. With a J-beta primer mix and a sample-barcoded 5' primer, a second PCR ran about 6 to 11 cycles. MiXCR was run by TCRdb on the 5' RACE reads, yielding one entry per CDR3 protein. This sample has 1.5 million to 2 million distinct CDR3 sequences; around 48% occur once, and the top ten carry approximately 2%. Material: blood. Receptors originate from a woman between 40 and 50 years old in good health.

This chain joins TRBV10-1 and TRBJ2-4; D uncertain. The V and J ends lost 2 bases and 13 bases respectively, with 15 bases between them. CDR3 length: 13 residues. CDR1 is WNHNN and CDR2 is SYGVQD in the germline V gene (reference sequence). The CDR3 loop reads CASSERSSHGQYF. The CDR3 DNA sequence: TGCGCCAGCAGTGAGAGGTCGTCACATGGGCAGTACTTC.

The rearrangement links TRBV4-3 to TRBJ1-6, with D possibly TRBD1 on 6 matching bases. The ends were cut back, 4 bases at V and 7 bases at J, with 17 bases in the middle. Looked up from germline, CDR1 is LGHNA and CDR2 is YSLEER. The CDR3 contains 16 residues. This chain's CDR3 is CASSPEQGMRNSPLHF. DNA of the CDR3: TGCGCCAGCAGCCCGGAACAGGGTATGAGGAATTCACCCCTCCACTTT.

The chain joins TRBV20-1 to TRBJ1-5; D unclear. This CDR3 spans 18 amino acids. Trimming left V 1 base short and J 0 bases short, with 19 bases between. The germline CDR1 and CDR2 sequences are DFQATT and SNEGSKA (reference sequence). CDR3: CSARVSGGTVDSNQPQHF. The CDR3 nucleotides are TGCAGTGCTAGAGTTTCCGGTGGCACGGTAGATAGCAATCAGCCCCAGCATTTT.

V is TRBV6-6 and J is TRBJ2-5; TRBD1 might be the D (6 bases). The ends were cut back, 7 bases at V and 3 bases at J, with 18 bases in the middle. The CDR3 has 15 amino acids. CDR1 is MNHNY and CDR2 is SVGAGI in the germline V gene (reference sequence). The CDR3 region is CASNPGVRVEETQYF. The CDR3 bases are TGTGCCAGCAACCCAGGGGTCAGAGTAGAAGAGACCCAGTACTTC.

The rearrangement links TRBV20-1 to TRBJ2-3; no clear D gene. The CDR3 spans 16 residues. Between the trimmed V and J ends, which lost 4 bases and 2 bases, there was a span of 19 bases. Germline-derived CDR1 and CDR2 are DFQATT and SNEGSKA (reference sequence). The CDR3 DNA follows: TGCAGTGCTATTCCGCAGCGAGCCCTATTCACAGATACGCAGTATTTT. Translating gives CSAIPQRALFTDTQYF.

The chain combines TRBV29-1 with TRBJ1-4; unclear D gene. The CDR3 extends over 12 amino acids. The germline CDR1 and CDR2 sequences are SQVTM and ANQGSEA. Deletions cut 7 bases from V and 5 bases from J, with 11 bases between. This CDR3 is CSAGILNEKLFF. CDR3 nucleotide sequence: TGCAGCGCTGGGATTTTGAATGAAAAACTGTTTTTT.

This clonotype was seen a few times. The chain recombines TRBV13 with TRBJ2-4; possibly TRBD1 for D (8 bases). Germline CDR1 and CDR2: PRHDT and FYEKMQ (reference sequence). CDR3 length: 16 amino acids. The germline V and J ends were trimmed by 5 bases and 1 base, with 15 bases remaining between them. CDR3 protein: CASSGQGGTAKNIQYF. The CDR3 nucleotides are TGTGCCAGCAGCGGACAGGGAGGGACGGCCAAAAACATTCAGTACTTC.

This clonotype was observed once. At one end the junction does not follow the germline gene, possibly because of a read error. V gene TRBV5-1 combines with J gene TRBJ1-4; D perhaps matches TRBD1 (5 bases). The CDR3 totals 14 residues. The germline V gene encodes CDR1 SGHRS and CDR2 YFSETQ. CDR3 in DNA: TGCGTCAGCAGCGAAGGGGCAGTTGTGGAAAAACTGTTTTTT. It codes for CVSSEGAVVEKLFF.

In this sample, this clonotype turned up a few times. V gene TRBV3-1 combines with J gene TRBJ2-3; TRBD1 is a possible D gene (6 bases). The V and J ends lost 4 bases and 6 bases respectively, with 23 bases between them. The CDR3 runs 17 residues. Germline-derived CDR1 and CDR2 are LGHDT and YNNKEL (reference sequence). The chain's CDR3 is CASSRAQGWRHRDTQYF. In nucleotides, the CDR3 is TGTGCCAGCAGCCGAGCGCAGGGGTGGAGACATAGGGATACGCAGTATTTT.

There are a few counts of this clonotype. DNA for the CDR3: TGTGCCAGCAGCCAAGATCGCGGGTCGGGAAATGAAAAACTGTTTTTT. Its translation: CASSQDRGSGNEKLFF. The chain uses TRBV4-2 and TRBJ1-4; D remains unclear. Germline CDR1 is LGHNA and CDR2 is YNFKEQ. The CDR3 runs 16 residues. V dropped 0 bases and J dropped 5 bases, with 13 bases sitting between them.

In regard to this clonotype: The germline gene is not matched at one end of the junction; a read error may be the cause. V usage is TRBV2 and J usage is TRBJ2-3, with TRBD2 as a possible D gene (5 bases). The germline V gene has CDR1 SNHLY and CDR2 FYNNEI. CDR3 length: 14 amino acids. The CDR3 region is CASRLSPSTDTRYF. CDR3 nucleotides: TGTGCCAGCAGATTAAGCCCTAGCACAGATACGCGGTATTTT.